The clone carrying this T cell receptor beta chain was seen a few times. The data derive from a study of response to subunit inactivated influenza vaccine. The ends were cut back, 0 bases at V and 7 bases at J, with 19 bases in the middle. The CDR3 is 17 residues long. Germline V gives CDR1 PRHDT, CDR2 FYEKMQ (reference sequence). TCRdb processed the RT-PCR reads anew with MiXCR; each CDR3 protein has one entry. The sample has about 540,000 distinct CDR3 sequences, roughly a quarter seen once. The sample also formed part of further work on T cells expressing NK-cell markers. That work states: The cDNA for TCR beta came from 5'RACE template switching with UMIs. According to the study, TCR beta repertoires originated from sorted CD3+CD56+NKG2C+, CD3+CD56+NKG2C- and CD3+CD56-NKG2C+ T cells. Dominant NKG2C+ clonotype frequencies of roughly 1.0-7.5% of CD8+ T cells were measured in six or seven donors. These clonotypes additionally ranked first within the CD3+CD56-NKG2C+ fraction of several donors. HCMV specificity of the expanded NKG2C+ T cell clones stayed unclear.

This receptor was identified in a man aged 45-60 years who received an inactivated influenza vaccine. The sequences come from CD4+ T cells sorted from PBMCs, collected approximately 13 days after vaccination. V usage is TRBV13 and J usage is TRBJ2-1; D possibly corresponds to TRBD2 (5 bases). The chain's CDR3 is CASSLGGGVDGRNEQFF. In DNA, the CDR3 is TGTGCCAGCAGCTTAGGAGGAGGCGTAGATGGAAGGAATGAGCAGTTCTTC.